This TCR beta chain was recovered during a study of glioma-infiltrating T cells after dendritic cell vaccination. The overall study: Dendritic cells derived from monocytes and pulsed with autologous tumor lysate formed the vaccine.

Remarks on this clone: Its specificity is not known.

CDR1 is SGHDT and CDR2 is YYEEEE in the germline V gene. V was clipped by 4 bases and J by 4 bases; unmatched bases: 3. CDR3 size: 13 residues. Overall study findings and caveats: Few patients contributed both blood and tumor specimens. No direct clonality-survival link was found; a diverse polyclonal response may matter.

As for time point: after dendritic cell vaccination, including at tumor progression/relapse. TCRdb keeps only in-frame clones here, not all; method: immunoSEQ multiplex PCR. This sample has around 100,000 clones; roughly four fifths occur once, and the top ten carry about 6.8%. Specimen: blood, collected after dendritic cell vaccination. The origin of this receptor is a human donor with glioblastoma. The V and J genes are TRBV5-6 and TRBJ2-5; 8 bases match TRBD1. The CDR3 bases are TGTGCCAGCAGCCCCAGGGGGCTAGAGACCCAGTACTTC. It translates to CASSPRGLETQYF.